These T cell receptor beta chains were read from a single sample in a study of cytomegalovirus exposure and HLA in healthy donors. Generated by immunoSEQ multiplex PCR, the TCRdb table keeps only in-frame clones and is missing some. The sample includes about 71,000 clones, just under 95% of them seen just once. Sequenced: PBMCs. These receptors were collected from a man between 18 and 29 years old in good health and CMV-seropositive. Both conserved end residues are part of each CDR3. A D gene is named only where the DNA matches it firmly. Not every row has a clone size; where given, it reads once, few, many or a size class.

D gene	V gene	clone size	J gene	CDR3 DNA	CDR3 protein
.	TRBV19	.	TRBJ1-2	TGTGCCAGTAGTATGCGGGGGAGGTATGGCTACACCTTC	CASSMRGRYGYTF
.	TRBV30	.	TRBJ2-1	TGTGCCTGGAGTGTCAGGGGCTACAATGAGCAGTTCTTC	CAWSVRGYNEQFF
.	TRBV10-3	.	TRBJ2-7	TGTGCCATCAGTGAAACAGACCTCTCCTACGAGCAGTACTTC	CAISETDLSYEQYF
.	TRBV11-2	.	TRBJ1-2	TGTGCCAGCAGATCGAACGGTTGGGAGGGTAACTATGGCTACACCTTC	CASRSNGWEGNYGYTF
TRBD2	TRBV10-1	.	TRBJ2-5	TGCGCCAGCAGTGAGTCAGGACTAGCAGGCCCCTCAACGGAGACCCAGTACTTC	CASSESGLAGPSTETQYF
.	TRBV5-4	.	TRBJ1-3	TGTGCCAGCAGCTTGGGGGGAGGTCTCTCTGGAAACACCATATATTTT	CASSLGGGLSGNTIYF
.	TRBV20-1	.	TRBJ2-7	TGCAGTGCTGGCAAGCGCGAGCAGTACTTC	CSAGKREQYF
.	TRBV11-2	.	TRBJ2-2	TGTGCCAGCAGGGGGACTCCGAGGAACACCGGGGAGCTGTTTTTT	CASRGTPRNTGELFF
.	TRBV5-5	once	TRBJ1-3	TGTGCCAGCAGACCGAGCGGGGGTACCATATATTTT	CASRPSGGTIYF
TRBD2	TRBV28	.	TRBJ2-7	TGTGCCAGCAGTTTTCGGACTAGCGGGAGGGGTTTTCTCTCCGAGCAGTACTTC	CASSFRTSGRGFLSEQYF
TRBD2	TRBV5-1	.	TRBJ2-3	TGCGCCAGCAGCTTGGAGGCTAGCGGACACAGCACAGATACGCAGTATTTT	CASSLEASGHSTDTQYF
.	TRBV5-4	once	TRBJ2-5	TGTGCCAGCAGCTTGGCCGGGGGAGAGACCCAGTACTTC	CASSLAGGETQYF
.	TRBV7-2	.	TRBJ1-2	TGTGCCAGCAGCTTGGGGGGGTTCTATGGCTACACCTTC	CASSLGGFYGYTF
.	TRBV27	.	TRBJ2-5	TGTGCCAGCAGTTTAAGTACAGGGTATGAGACCCAGTACTTC	CASSLSTGYETQYF
TRBD1	TRBV5-1	.	TRBJ1-1	TGCGCCAGCAGCTTAAGGGGGCGCACTGAAGCTTTCTTT	CASSLRGRTEAFF
.	TRBV5-1	.	TRBJ2-3	TGCGCCAGCAGCCCACAGGGTGTGGATACGCAGTATTTT	CASSPQGVDTQYF
TRBD2	TRBV9	.	TRBJ2-3	TGTGCCAGCAGCGCCGGGCGGGGGACGGGTGGGGATACGCAGTATTTT	CASSAGRGTGGDTQYF
.	TRBV6-5	.	TRBJ1-2	TGTGCCAGCAGTAAGCAGGGAGGGGTGTTCTATGGCTACACCTTC	CASSKQGGVFYGYTF
.	TRBV7-3	.	TRBJ2-3	TGTGCCAGCAGCCTATCAGAGGTAGATACGCAGTATTTT	CASSLSEVDTQYF
TRBD1	TRBV13	.	TRBJ2-7	TGTGCCAGCAGCCCCCGGGACAGGGAGGTCTACGAGCAGTACTTC	CASSPRDREVYEQYF
.	TRBV18	.	TRBJ1-6	TGTGCCAGCTCACCCGAGGTCGGTCAAATCAATTCACCCCTCCACTTT	CASSPEVGQINSPLHF
.	TRBV11-2	.	TRBJ2-7	TGTGCCAGCAGCCTTAGAGGATCCTACGAGCAGTACTTC	CASSLRGSYEQYF
TRBD2	TRBV7-2	.	TRBJ2-7	TGTGCCAGCAGCTTTGGCGGGAGCGCCTCTGAGCAGTACTTC	CASSFGGSASEQYF
TRBD1	TRBV5-5	.	TRBJ1-2	TGTGCCAGCAGCCCCGGGACAGGCTATGGCTACACCTTC	CASSPGTGYGYTF
.	TRBV10-3	.	TRBJ2-2	TGTGCCATCAGCTCCACAGGGATTAGTAACACCGGGGAGCTGTTTTTT	CAISSTGISNTGELFF
.	TRBV5-1	once	TRBJ2-3	TGCGCCAGCAGCTTGGAGTCTTCAGTTTTAGATACGCAGTATTTT	CASSLESSVLDTQYF
.	TRBV29-1	.	TRBJ2-3	TGCAGCGTTGCGTCTCTGGGGCCGTTGGTATCAGATACGCAGTATTTT	CSVASLGPLVSDTQYF
TRBD1	TRBV6-6	.	TRBJ2-5	TGTGCCAGCAGGGACAGGGACTTGGTGGAGACCCAGTACTTC	CASRDRDLVETQYF
TRBD2	TRBV4-1	once	TRBJ2-5	TGCGCCAGCAGCCAGCTTATAGCGGGGGGGAGAGAGCGACAGACCCAGTACTTC	CASSQLIAGGRERQTQYF
.	TRBV19	.	TRBJ2-7	TGTGCCAACCCATACCCCTCAGGGTACTTC	CANPYPSGYF
.	TRBV4-1	.	TRBJ2-4	TGCGCCAGCAGCCAAGTATCAAACGATCGGAACATTCAGTACTTC	CASSQVSNDRNIQYF